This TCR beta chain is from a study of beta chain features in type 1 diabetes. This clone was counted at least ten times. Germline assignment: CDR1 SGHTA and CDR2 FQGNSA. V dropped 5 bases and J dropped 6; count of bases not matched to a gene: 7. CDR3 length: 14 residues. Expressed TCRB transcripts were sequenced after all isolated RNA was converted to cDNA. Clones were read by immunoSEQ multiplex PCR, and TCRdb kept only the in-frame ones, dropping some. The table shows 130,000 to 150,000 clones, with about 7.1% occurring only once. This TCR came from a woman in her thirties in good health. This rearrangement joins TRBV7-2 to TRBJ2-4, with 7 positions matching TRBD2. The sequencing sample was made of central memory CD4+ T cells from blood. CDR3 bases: TGTGCCAGCAGCCTTAGCGGGCCGATAAACATTCAGTACTTC. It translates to CASSLSGPINIQYF.